This T cell receptor (beta chain) was profiled in a study of cytomegalovirus exposure and HLA in healthy donors (dated 2017 in TCRdb). A note on the overall study: In an earlier analysis of roughly 590 of the donors, less than 350 Gb of sequence data and approximately 100 million unique TCR beta sequences from 150 million to 200 million T cells were reported. In a later genetic analysis, genome-wide SNP genotypes for about 55% of the roughly 670 donors were used, and that subset was treated as a discovery cohort. Roughly five DR-DQ haplotypes were handled as single units for association and clustering, since linkage in the cohort was strong. Approximately 310 gigabases of sequencing data and 78 million or so unique TCR sequences were included in an early release covering about 700 HLA-typed donors. The study profiled the T cell repertoires of hundreds of subjects by immunosequencing and related them to cytomegalovirus serostatus. Both class I and class II loci were covered by HLA typing, at four-digit resolution. Along with the roughly 670-subject first cohort, a separate validation cohort of about 110 different subjects was used. Among some 410 genotyped donors of the cohort, an average of around 250,000 unique TCR beta nucleotide sequences was sequenced per donor, of which 15% to 20% were non-productive. The number of typed donors differed by locus: roughly 629-640 for A, B, C, DRB1 and DQB1; some 540 for DQA1; approximately 600 for DPA1; and 400 to 480 for DPB1. Donor age, sex, ethnicity and CMV serostatus were compiled alongside the repertoire data. To predict cytomegalovirus infection status, the study brought together high-throughput TCR immunosequencing, statistical association of individual TCRs with disease status, and machine learning. Of the approximately 400 genotyped donors, roughly 85% fell in the genetic ancestry cluster associated with self-reported Caucasian donors. The study aimed to test whether signatures of past pathogen exposure could be identified by cataloging public T cell receptors. Rather than using new phenotypic data, the later analysis identified candidate immune exposures from TCR beta sequences and from how often those sequences occurred across donors. In a later analysis, previously published TCR beta repertoires from several hundred donors were re-analyzed and high-resolution HLA genotyping was added so that TCR occurrence patterns could be studied. All discovery cohort repertoires had been generated using a single sequencing platform. To decide whether each TCR beta V gene segment behaved as functional or pseudogenic, an earlier analysis of fewer than 750 of the donors relied on high-throughput TCR beta sequencing.

CDR1 is given as SEHNR and CDR2 as FQNEAQ, both from the germline V gene (reference sequence). Trimming removed 5 bases from V and 6 bases from J, leaving 15 bases between the germline ends. Counted from cysteine to phenylalanine, this CDR3 has 14 amino acids. Left in the record is the CDR3 DNA by itself, 42 bases read in frame from the first base. In this sample, this clone turned up a few times. The specificity of this receptor is unknown. Base qualities are not recorded, but no much larger clone differs from it by a single base. The library was produced with the immunoSEQ multiplex PCR assay. For the multiplex PCR, a mixture combining 60 forward primers for TCR Vbeta segments and 13 reverse primers for TCR Jbeta segments was used. Amplification of the CDR3 region of rearranged TCR beta genes was performed with a multiplex PCR assay on genomic DNA. On the Illumina HiSeq System, the amplified TCR beta libraries were sequenced as 87-base-pair reads. Turning to the authors' computational methods: Across the 670 or so repertoires, a later analysis counted roughly 84 million unique TCR beta chains, 9.5 million to 12 million of which were shared by at least two donors. A nearest-neighbor algorithm error-corrected the raw reads and collapsed the reads into unique sequences, merging closely related sequences to remove PCR and sequencing errors. To assign V, D and J gene segments, CDR3 sequences were aligned to IMGT reference sequences. Each retained sequence needed at least a six-nucleotide match to both a V gene segment and a J gene segment. A rearrangement counted as productive if the CDR3 had no stop codons and remained in frame with V and J, and every other rearrangement counted as non-productive. CDR3 was defined according to IMGT convention as the region running from the second conserved V-encoded cysteine to the conserved J-encoded phenylalanine. Sequences without an unambiguous match to a single V gene segment were excluded from the earlier analysis of over 500 of the donors. In an earlier analysis of 587 of the donors, a V segment was called functional when productive rearrangements were above 56.7%, and segregating when the standard deviation between donors exceeded 5%. A statistical classification framework was built for diagnosing cytomegalovirus status from the catalog of TCR beta chain sequences. In a later analysis, TCR nucleotide sequences were compared against IMGT/GENE-DB human TR gene sequences so that V and J genes could be assigned. In a later analysis, CDR3 sequences and most-parsimonious VDJ recombination scenarios were assigned using the TCRdist pipeline. In a later analysis, each TCR beta chain was defined by its CDR3 amino acid sequence together with its V-gene family, and reads without a unique V-gene family were excluded. As a way to deal with suspected cross-contamination and a sequencing artifact, a later analysis dropped approximately 590 nucleotide sequences that were highly shared and had low generation probability. In a later analysis, a clonal expansion index for each public chain was calculated from normalized within-repertoire ranks of inferred template counts. Generation probabilities in a later analysis came from a VDJ recombination model fitted to out-of-frame rearrangements, and those results were checked against IGoR. Hypergeometric tests were used in a later analysis to score TCR-TCR, TCR-HLA and TCR-CMV co-occurrence, with a repertoire-size bias correction applied to the TCR pairs. A later analysis estimated false discovery rates by permuting HLA or CMV assignments 20 times. In a later analysis, co-occurring TCRs were grouped using DBSCAN, with TCRdist sequence similarity added in when clustering inside HLA-allele-positive subsets. Repertoires with fewer than 30,000 or more than 120,000 public chains, plus five repertoires with anomalous nucleotide sharing, were excluded from co-occurrence clustering. The immuneACCESS repertoire file appears here via TCRdb, limited to in-frame rearrangements. These files lack a portion of the clones; in checked studies, under half of the deficit traces to unresolved V genes, and the cause of the others is not known. V and J calls and clone size are copied from that table; D and trimming were computed from the DNA. The sample yields about 87,000 clones; 65% to 75% were counted once. About a fifth of the sample lies in the top ten.

The cohort comprised 550 to 700 healthy bone marrow donors. Cohort members were all nominally healthy when sampled, although unrecorded immune exposures were likely present. The donor was CMV seropositive and belonged to the group of 250 to 350 seropositive cohort members. A peripheral blood sample was collected from each donor, and TCR beta sequencing was performed on peripheral blood mononuclear cells. The Qiagen DNeasy Blood Extraction Kit was used to extract genomic DNA from the blood cell samples. Summary of the overall study and its limitations: According to a later analysis, TCR association rates differed among HLA loci, with DRB1 alleles showing the most associated TCRs and HLA-C alleles showing the fewest. In an earlier analysis of some 550 of the donors, most TCR beta V segments were observed in productive rearrangements about 87% or about 30% of the time, broadly matching IMGT annotations. For the cohort, immune exposure information was limited to CMV serostatus. A later analysis found that most CMV-associated TCR beta chains appeared HLA-restricted, with HLA associations seemingly driven largely by CMV exposure. Sequencing depth was assumed to be roughly uniform across donors in the presence/absence analyses, though that assumption may not hold. Because some donors lacked HLA typing at each locus, the association tests relied only on the typed subset. A further reported finding was that TCR beta sequences accurately predicted the HLA-A and HLA-B alleles for most subjects in the first cohort. Roughly 15 rarely observed V segments, including chromosome 9 orphons, were excluded from the earlier analysis of 550 to 700 of the donors because counts were too low. The cohort was sequenced for TCR beta chains only, and without alpha or paired-chain data the features that could be detected were limited. In a later analysis, several top co-occurrence clusters were reported to appear linked to parvovirus B19, influenza, CMV and Epstein-Barr virus. The study listed approximately 150 TCR beta chains as associated with cytomegalovirus. A cluster of highly shared sequence variants was judged likely to represent a technical artifact of the sequencing pipeline. In vitro tests confirmed that three of the cytomegalovirus-associated TCR beta chains recognize cytomegalovirus antigens. In a later genetic analysis, fewer N-insertions in productive TCRs were reported among donors in an Asian-associated ancestry cluster than the roughly 700-donor mean. Specific HLA alleles were associated with more than 15,000 TCR beta sequences at a false discovery rate of 0.05 in a later analysis. Because the 87-base-pair reads could not distinguish some IMGT-functional V segments, including TRBV6-2 and TRBV6-3, those segments were excluded. Cytomegalovirus status was reported to be diagnosed by the classifier with high specificity and sensitivity in both the original and validation cohorts. Strong co-occurrence of HLA alleles, especially DR and DQ, made assigning TCR associations to individual alleles difficult. Most TCR sequences were seen in very few donors, while some public TCRs were found in many individuals. The authors suggested that the approach could potentially be extended to other disease states and immunological phenotypes. A later genetic analysis associated a missense DCLRE1C variant with V-gene and J-gene trimming of TCR beta chains, and an independent cohort replicated the association. Linkage disequilibrium might explain the correlated functional status among segregating V segments, but an unknown experimental factor could not be ruled out. Compared with equally common non-associated chains, HLA-associated TCR beta chains in a later analysis were more clonally expanded and had lower generation probabilities.

The chain was built from TRBV7-9 and TRBJ2-3; the D gene is unclear. The TCR sequence derives from a young man in good health and CMV-seropositive. Material: PBMCs. The CDR3 sequence is CASSESTPLDTQYF. The nucleotide sequence is given as TGTGCCAGCAGCGAATCTACCCCCCTGGATACGCAGTATTTT.